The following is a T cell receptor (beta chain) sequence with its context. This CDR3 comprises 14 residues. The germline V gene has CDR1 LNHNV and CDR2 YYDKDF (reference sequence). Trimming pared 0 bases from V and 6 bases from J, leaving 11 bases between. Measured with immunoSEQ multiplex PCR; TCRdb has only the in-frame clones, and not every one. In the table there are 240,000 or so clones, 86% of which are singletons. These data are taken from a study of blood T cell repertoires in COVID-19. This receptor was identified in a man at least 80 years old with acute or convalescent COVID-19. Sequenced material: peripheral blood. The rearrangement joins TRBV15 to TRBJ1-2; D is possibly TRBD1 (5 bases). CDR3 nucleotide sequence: TGTGCCACCAGCAGAGAGCGGGGAGGGGATGGCTACACCTTC. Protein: CATSRERGGDGYTF.